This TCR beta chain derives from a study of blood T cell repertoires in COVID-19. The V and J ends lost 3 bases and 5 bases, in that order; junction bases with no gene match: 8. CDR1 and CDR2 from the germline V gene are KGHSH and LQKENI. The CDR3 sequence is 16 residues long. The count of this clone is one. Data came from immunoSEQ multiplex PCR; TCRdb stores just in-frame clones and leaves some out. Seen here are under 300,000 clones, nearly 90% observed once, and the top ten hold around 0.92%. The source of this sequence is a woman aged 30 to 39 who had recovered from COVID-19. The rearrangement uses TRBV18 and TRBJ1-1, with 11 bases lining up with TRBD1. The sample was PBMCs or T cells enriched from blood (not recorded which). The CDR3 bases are TGTGCCAGCTCACCCCTCGCCGGGACAGGGGGTACTGAAGCTTTCTTT. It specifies CASSPLAGTGGTEAFF.